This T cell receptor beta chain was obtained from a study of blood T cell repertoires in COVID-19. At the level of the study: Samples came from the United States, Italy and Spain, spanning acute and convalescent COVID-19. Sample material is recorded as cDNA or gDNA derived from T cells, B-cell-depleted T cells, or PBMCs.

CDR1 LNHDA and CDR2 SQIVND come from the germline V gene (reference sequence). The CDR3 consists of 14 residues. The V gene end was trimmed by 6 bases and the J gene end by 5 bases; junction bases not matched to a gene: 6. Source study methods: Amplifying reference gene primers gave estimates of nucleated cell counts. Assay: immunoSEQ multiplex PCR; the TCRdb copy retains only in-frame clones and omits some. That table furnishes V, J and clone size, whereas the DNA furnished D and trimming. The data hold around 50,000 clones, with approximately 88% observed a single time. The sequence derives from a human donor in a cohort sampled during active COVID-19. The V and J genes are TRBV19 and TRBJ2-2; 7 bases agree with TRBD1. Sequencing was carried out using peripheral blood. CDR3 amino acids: CASRHRGRTGELFF. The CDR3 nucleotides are TGTGCCAGTAGGCATAGGGGGCGAACCGGGGAGCTGTTTTTT.